This paragraph covers one TCR beta chain sequence. The antigen it recognizes is unknown. No base quality information exists; no much larger clone differs at one position. Measured from the cysteine to the phenylalanine, the CDR3 is 14 residues long. Just the 42-base CDR3 DNA is kept, in frame starting at base 1. V and J lose 2 bases and 0 bases, and a span of 8 bases separates them. CDR1 and CDR2 are drawn from the germline V gene: SGHDT, YYEEEE. The cohort comprised some 700 healthy bone marrow donors. At the time of sampling, all cohort members were nominally healthy, though unrecorded immune exposures were likely present. The donor was CMV seropositive and belonged to the group of 250 to 350 seropositive cohort members. Every donor gave a peripheral blood sample, and the peripheral blood mononuclear cells from that sample were used for TCR beta sequencing. The Qiagen DNeasy Blood Extraction Kit was used to extract genomic DNA from the blood cell samples.

This sample was included in a study of cytomegalovirus exposure and HLA in healthy donors (dated by TCRdb to 2017 to 2019). The study in broad terms: An earlier analysis of under 600 of the donors reported 250 to 350 Gb of sequence data and some 120 million unique TCR beta sequences from approximately 180 million T cells. An early release that covered fewer than 800 HLA-typed donors contained 300 to 350 gigabases of sequencing data and around 80 million unique TCR sequences. Of the 300 to 500 genotyped donors, 81% were placed in the genetic ancestry cluster associated with self-reported Caucasian donors. The study aimed to test whether cataloging public T cell receptors could reveal signatures of past pathogen exposure. The study profiled the T cell repertoires of approximately 700 subjects by immunosequencing and related them to cytomegalovirus serostatus. In addition to the first cohort of hundreds of subjects, a separate validation cohort of around 110 different subjects was used. To predict cytomegalovirus infection status, the study brought together high-throughput TCR immunosequencing, statistical association of individual TCRs with disease status, and machine learning. A later analysis re-analyzed previously published TCR beta repertoires from 666 donors and added high-resolution HLA genotyping to study TCR occurrence patterns. The later analysis used no new phenotypic data to find candidate immune exposures, relying instead on TCR beta sequences and their occurrence across donors. In an earlier analysis of a few hundred of the donors, high-throughput TCR beta sequencing was used to judge whether each TCR beta V gene segment behaved as functional or pseudogenic. Donor age, sex, ethnicity and CMV serostatus were compiled together with the repertoire data. A later genetic analysis took genome-wide SNP genotypes for about three fifths of the roughly 700 donors and used that subset as a discovery cohort. All discovery cohort repertoires had been generated on a single sequencing platform. Both class I and class II loci were covered by HLA typing, at four-digit resolution. The number of typed donors differed by locus: about 629-630 for A, B, C, DRB1 and DQB1; approximately 530 for DQA1; roughly 600 for DPA1; and around 470 for DPB1. Four to six DR-DQ haplotypes were handled as single units for association and clustering, since linkage in the cohort was strong. Across under 500 genotyped donors of the cohort, an average of roughly 250,000 unique TCR beta nucleotide sequences per donor were sequenced, and about a sixth of those sequences were non-productive. Overall study results and their limits: The study gave a list of over 150 TCR beta chains associated with cytomegalovirus. Some IMGT-functional V segments, including TRBV6-2 and TRBV6-3, could not be distinguished by the 87-base-pair reads and were therefore excluded. The cohort was sequenced for TCR beta chains only, and without alpha or paired-chain data the features that could be detected were limited. Compared with equally common non-associated chains, HLA-associated TCR beta chains in a later analysis were more clonally expanded and had lower generation probabilities. When HLA alleles, especially DR and DQ, strongly co-occurred, TCR associations were difficult to assign to individual alleles. A later analysis found that TCR association rates varied across HLA loci, with DRB1 alleles showing the most associated TCRs and HLA-C alleles the fewest. Several of the top co-occurrence clusters appeared to be linked to parvovirus B19, influenza, CMV and Epstein-Barr virus, according to a later analysis. In a later analysis, most CMV-associated TCR beta chains were found to appear HLA-restricted, with HLA associations seemingly driven largely by CMV exposure. Some 16 rarely observed V segments, including chromosome 9 orphons, were excluded from the earlier analysis of some 590 of the donors because counts were too low. The classifier was reported to diagnose cytomegalovirus status with high specificity and sensitivity in both the original and validation cohorts. In a later genetic analysis, a missense DCLRE1C variant was associated with V-gene and J-gene trimming of TCR beta chains, and the association was replicated in an independent cohort. Linkage disequilibrium might explain the correlated functional status among segregating V segments, but an unknown experimental factor could not be ruled out. CMV serostatus was the only immune exposure information available for the cohort. The sequencing pipeline was judged likely to have produced a cluster of highly shared sequence variants as a technical artifact. HLA typing was unavailable for some donors at each locus, so association tests used only the typed subset. A further reported finding was that TCR beta sequences accurately predicted the HLA-A and HLA-B alleles for most subjects in the first cohort. The authors suggested that the approach could potentially be extended to other disease states and immunological phenotypes. In vitro tests confirmed that three of the cytomegalovirus-associated TCR beta chains recognize cytomegalovirus antigens. According to a later genetic analysis, donors in an Asian-associated ancestry cluster had fewer N-insertions in productive TCRs than the approximately 650-donor mean. While some public TCRs were present in many individuals, most TCR sequences turned up only very rarely across donors. In an earlier analysis of 587 of the donors, most TCR beta V segments were observed in productive rearrangements about 87% or about 30% of the time, broadly matching IMGT annotations. At a false discovery rate of 0.05, a later analysis linked around 15,000 TCR beta sequences to specific HLA alleles. Sequencing depth was assumed to be roughly uniform across donors in the presence/absence analyses, though that assumption may not hold.

The library came from the immunoSEQ multiplex PCR assay. The multiplex PCR relied on a mix of 60 forward primers for TCR Vbeta segments and 13 reverse primers for TCR Jbeta segments. The CDR3 region of rearranged TCR beta genes was amplified from genomic DNA with a multiplex PCR assay. The amplified TCR beta libraries were sequenced on the Illumina HiSeq System as 87-base-pair reads. Regarding the original processing steps: A later analysis tallied tens of millions of unique TCR beta chains across the 640 or so repertoires, and around 9.9 million of those chains were shared by two or more donors. A nearest-neighbor algorithm error-corrected the raw reads and collapsed the reads into unique sequences, merging closely related sequences to remove PCR and sequencing errors. CDR3 sequences were aligned to IMGT reference sequences to assign V, D and J gene segments. For a sequence to be retained, at least a six-nucleotide match to both a V gene segment and a J gene segment was required. Rearrangements were classified as productive when the CDR3 lacked stop codons and remained in frame with V and J, and all other rearrangements were classified as non-productive. Following IMGT convention, CDR3 was defined as the stretch from the second conserved V-encoded cysteine up to the conserved J-encoded phenylalanine. In an earlier analysis of around 600 of the donors, sequences lacking an unambiguous match to a single V gene segment were excluded. In an earlier analysis of almost 600 of the donors, a V segment was called functional when productive rearrangements were above 56.7%, and segregating when the standard deviation between donors exceeded 5%. A statistical classification framework was built for diagnosing cytomegalovirus status from the catalog of TCR beta chain sequences. In a later analysis, TCR nucleotide sequences were compared against IMGT/GENE-DB human TR gene sequences so that V and J genes could be assigned. Using the TCRdist pipeline, a later analysis assigned CDR3 sequences along with most-parsimonious VDJ recombination scenarios. In a later analysis, every TCR beta chain was defined by the combination of its CDR3 amino acid sequence and its V-gene family, and reads without a unique V-gene family were dropped. A later analysis removed roughly 590 highly shared, low-generation-probability nucleotide sequences to deal with suspected cross-contamination and a sequencing artifact. In a later analysis, a clonal expansion index for each public chain was calculated from normalized within-repertoire ranks of inferred template counts. In a later analysis, generation probabilities were computed with a VDJ recombination model fitted to out-of-frame rearrangements, and the resulting probabilities were checked against IGoR. Hypergeometric tests were used in a later analysis to score TCR-TCR, TCR-HLA and TCR-CMV co-occurrence, with a repertoire-size bias correction applied to the TCR pairs. In a later analysis, false discovery rates were estimated by permuting HLA or CMV assignments 20 times. In a later analysis, co-occurring TCRs were grouped with DBSCAN, and TCRdist sequence similarity was added when clustering was performed within HLA-allele-positive subsets. Repertoires with fewer than 30,000 or more than 120,000 public chains, plus five repertoires with anomalous nucleotide sharing, were excluded from co-occurrence clustering. TCRdb took over this immuneACCESS table, retaining in-frame rearrangements with V and J assigned. Such tables are incomplete; in checked studies, under half of the missing clones stem from an unresolved V gene, and the remainder is unexplained. For V, J and clone size, that table is used; D and trimming come from the DNA. A total of about 120,000 clones appear in this sample, more than 60% of them only once. The top ten clonotypes cover 9% to 10% of the sample.

This TCR was sampled from a man aged 35 to 55 in good health and CMV-seropositive. The sample comprised PBMCs. The chain couples TRBV5-6 to TRBJ1-1; matching of 5 bases hints at TRBD1 as the D gene. The CDR3 protein: CASSLDSLNTEAFF. The DNA sequence is as follows: TGTGCCAGCAGCTTAGACAGTCTGAACACTGAAGCTTTCTTT.